This TCR beta chain was sequenced during a study of blood T cells in healthy people across ages. A J-beta primer mix and a sample-barcoded 5' primer were used in a second PCR of about 7 to 12 cycles. MiXCR, applied by TCRdb to the 5' RACE reads, yields one record per CDR3 protein. This table has about 750,000 distinct CDR3 sequences, roughly 53% appearing once. Trimming pared 1 base from V and 7 bases from J, leaving 14 bases between. Germline CDR1 is DFQATT and CDR2 is SNEGSKA (reference sequence). The CDR3 is 13 amino acids. The rearrangement uses TRBV20-1 and TRBJ2-7, with D unclear. The TCR sequence derives from a man older than 75 in good health. The sequencing input was blood. As DNA, the CDR3 is TGCAGTGCTAGAGCGGCATCCCGCGGAGAGCAGTACTTC. Translated, it gives CSARAASRGEQYF.